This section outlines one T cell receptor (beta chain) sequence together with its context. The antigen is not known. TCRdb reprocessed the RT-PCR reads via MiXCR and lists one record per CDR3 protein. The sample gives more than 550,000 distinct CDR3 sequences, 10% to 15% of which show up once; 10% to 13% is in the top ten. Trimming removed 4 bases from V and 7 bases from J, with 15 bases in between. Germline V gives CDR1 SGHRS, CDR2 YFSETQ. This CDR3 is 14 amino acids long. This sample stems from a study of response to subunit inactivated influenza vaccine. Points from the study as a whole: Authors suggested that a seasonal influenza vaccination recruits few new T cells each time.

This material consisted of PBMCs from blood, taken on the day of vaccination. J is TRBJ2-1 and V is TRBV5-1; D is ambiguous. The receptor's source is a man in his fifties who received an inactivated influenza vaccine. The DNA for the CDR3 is TGCGCCAGCAGCAAGGATAGAGGTTGGAATGAGCAGTTCTTC. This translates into CASSKDRGWNEQFF.